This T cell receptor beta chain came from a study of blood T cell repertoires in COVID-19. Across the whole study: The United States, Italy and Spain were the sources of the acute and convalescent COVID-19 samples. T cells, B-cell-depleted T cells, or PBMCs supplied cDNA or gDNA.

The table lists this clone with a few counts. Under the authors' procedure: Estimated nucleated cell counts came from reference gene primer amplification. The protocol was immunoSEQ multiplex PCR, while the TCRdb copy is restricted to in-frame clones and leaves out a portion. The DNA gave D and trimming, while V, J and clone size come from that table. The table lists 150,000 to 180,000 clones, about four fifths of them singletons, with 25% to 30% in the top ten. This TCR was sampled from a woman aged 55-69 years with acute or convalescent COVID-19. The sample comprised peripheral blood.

The CDR3 loop reads CASSIELSETQYF. Here the CDR3 DNA reads TGTGCCAGTAGTATAGAACTGTCAGAGACCCAGTACTTC. The rearrangement links TRBV19 to TRBJ2-5; D is unresolved. The CDR3 consists of 13 residues. V was cut by 0 bases and J by 4 bases, with 6 bases left in between. Germline V CDR1 and CDR2: LNHDA, SQIVND (reference sequence).